A single sample is the source of the 32 T cell receptor beta chains below, sequenced in a study of blood T cells in healthy people across ages (dated by TCRdb to between 2014 and 2017). The library was obtained by 5' RACE. This sample was sequenced with an Illumina HiSeq 2500. A second PCR of roughly 7 to 11 cycles was run with a J-beta primer mix and a sample-barcoded 5' primer. TCRdb reanalyzed the raw reads on its own, using fastp at Q25 for trimming and MiXCR for clone calling, and kept in-frame beta chains. Here each entry gathers all rows of one CDR3 protein and keeps the most common genes and DNA. A total of 550,000 to 750,000 distinct CDR3 sequences appear in this sample, roughly 20% of them only once. Jointly, the top ten make up roughly 3.4% of the sample. The sample taken for sequencing was blood. The receptors were sampled from a man aged 65-85 years in good health.

This chain connects TRBV3-1 to TRBJ2-5; 8 positions match TRBD1. With 4 bases clipped from V and 5 bases from J, the junction kept 3 bases outside the gene matches. Germline V gene data show CDR1 as LGHDT and CDR2 as YNNKEL (reference sequence). The CDR3 is 13 amino acids. The CDR3 region has the DNA TGTGCCAGCAGCCGCAGGGGGCTGGAGACCCAGTACTTC. This codes for CASSRRGLETQYF.

The CDR3 loop reads CSVVGAGVETQYF. CDR3 sequence (DNA): TGCAGCGTTGTGGGGGCAGGGGTTGAGACCCAGTACTTC. The genes are TRBV29-1 and TRBJ2-5; maybe TRBD1 (6 bases). CDR1 SQVTM and CDR2 ANQGSEA come from the germline V gene. The V gene lost 4 bases and the J gene lost 5 bases, with 14 bases spanning the gap. CDR3 length equals 13 residues.

This chain joins TRBV27 and TRBJ1-2, with D possibly TRBD1 on 6 matching bases. Germline V lookup: CDR1 MNHEY, CDR2 SMNVEV (reference sequence). Deletions cut 5 bases from V and 8 bases from J, with 12 bases between. The CDR3 runs to 12 residues. The CDR3 protein is CASSPNTGGYTF. CDR3 nucleotides: TGTGCCAGCAGTCCAAACACAGGGGGCTACACCTTC.

This clonotype was seen once. The gene calls are TRBV7-9 and TRBJ1-2; unclear D gene. In germline, CDR1 is SEHNR, CDR2 FQNEAQ (reference sequence). Trimming removed 5 bases at V and 0 bases at J, with 19 bases between. The CDR3 covers 17 residues. CDR3 residues: CASSVRSVYRANYGYTF. DNA for the CDR3: TGTGCCAGCAGCGTCCGCTCCGTCTATAGGGCTAACTATGGCTACACCTTC.

This clonotype was counted a few times. This chain connects TRBV29-1 to TRBJ2-7, with D tentatively TRBD2 (6 bases). The ends were cut back, 3 bases at V and 3 bases at J, with 15 bases in the middle. The CDR3 is 14 amino acids. Germline-derived CDR1 and CDR2 are SQVTM and ANQGSEA. In DNA, the CDR3 is TGCAGCGTTGATCTCACAGACGGGGGCTACGAGCAGTACTTC. Translation: CSVDLTDGGYEQYF.

The chain is built from TRBV5-1 and TRBJ2-7; D might be TRBD2 (6 bases). CDR3 size: 13 residues. Germline V gene data show CDR1 as SGHRS and CDR2 as YFSETQ. With 3 bases removed from V and 5 bases from J, the gap between germline ends came to 12 bases. The CDR3 is CASSSLLANEQYF. CDR3 sequence (DNA): TGCGCCAGCAGCTCTCTCCTAGCGAACGAGCAGTACTTC.

This clonotype was recorded a few times. The V and J genes are TRBV7-9 and TRBJ1-4; no definite D call. The CDR3 is 13 residues long. V dropped 3 bases and J dropped 12 bases, with 14 bases sitting between them. Per germline, CDR1 SEHNR and CDR2 FQNEAQ (reference sequence). The CDR3 nucleotides are TGTGCCAGCAGCTTGGACGGCCTTGGTCAACTGTTTTTT. Translated, it gives CASSLDGLGQLFF.

This clonotype was counted a few times. This chain connects TRBV7-9 to TRBJ2-1, with 8 bases that match TRBD1. The ends lost 5 bases at V and 6 bases at J; junction bases unmatched: 6. Germline assignment: CDR1 SEHNR and CDR2 FQNEAQ (reference sequence). The CDR3 has 14 residues. The CDR3 DNA reads as TGTGCCAGCAGCGCAGCCGACAGGGGCAATGAGCAGTTCTTC. Residues: CASSAADRGNEQFF.

V usage is TRBV14 and J usage is TRBJ2-5; TRBD1 might be the D (5 bases). The assigned J gene may be wrong: the sequence end matches TRBJ2-1 better. The CDR3 is 12 residues long. Germline V CDR1 and CDR2: SGHDN, FVKESK. CDR3 residues: CASGHLPNEQFF. The CDR3 nucleotides read TGTGCCAGTGGACATCTTCCCAATGAGCAGTTCTTC.

The rearrangement joins TRBV12-3 or TRBV12-4 to TRBJ2-7; D is possibly TRBD1 (5 bases). The CDR3 totals 14 residues. V was trimmed by 1 base and J by 6 bases, leaving 13 bases between them. The CDR3 nucleotides are TGTGCCAGCAGTTTAGAGGTCAGGGCCACCGAGCAGTACTTC. Its protein is CASSLEVRATEQYF.

V and J are TRBV27 and TRBJ2-5; TRBD1 agrees at 9 bases. Germline trimming cut 0 bases from V and 10 bases from J; bases unmatched to any gene: 9. Germline loops: CDR1 MNHEY, CDR2 SMNVEV (reference sequence). The CDR3 spans 15 residues. The DNA of the CDR3 is TGTGCCAGCAGTTTATCGACAGGGGGATCCTACGACCAGTACTTC. It codes for CASSLSTGGSYDQYF.

The CDR3 DNA follows: TGTGCCAGCAGCGACGGAGGAGTCGAGACCCAGTACTTC. It translates to CASSDGGVETQYF. The V call is TRBV9, the J call TRBJ2-1; D is perhaps TRBD2 (5 bases). The J call could be wrong; TRBJ2-5 is a better fit for the DNA end. The germline CDR1 and CDR2 sequences are SGDLS and YYNGEE. The CDR3 has 13 amino acids.

The CDR3 sequence is CASSLGPSGAQYF. CDR3 DNA sequence: TGTGCCAGCAGCTTAGGACCCTCCGGAGCCCAGTACTTC. The V gene is TRBV7-9, the J gene TRBJ2-5; no reliable D call. V lost 1 base and J lost 9, with 12 bases in between. This CDR3 region has 13 residues. From germline, CDR1 is SEHNR and CDR2 FQNEAQ (reference sequence).

This clonotype turned up a few times. The rearrangement joins TRBV18 to TRBJ2-5, with D unresolved. Germline CDR1 and CDR2: KGHSH and LQKENI. V lost 0 bases and J lost 5, with 7 bases in between. CDR3 length: 13 amino acids. CDR3 sequence reads: CASSPPVSETQYF. CDR3 nucleotide sequence: TGTGCCAGCTCACCACCCGTTTCCGAGACCCAGTACTTC.

The V gene is TRBV20-1, the J gene TRBJ2-7; D not resolved. Germline lookup yields CDR1 DFQATT and CDR2 SNEGSKA (reference sequence). The CDR3 runs 12 residues. V lost 6 bases, J lost 2 bases, and 11 bases lay in between. For the CDR3, the DNA is TGCAGTGCACCGACCCGAGCCTACGAGCAGTACTTC. This encodes CSAPTRAYEQYF.

This clonotype was detected a few times. The chain uses TRBV20-1 and TRBJ1-4; D ambiguous. Trimming pared 0 bases from V and 12 bases from J, leaving 17 bases between. The CDR3 extends over 14 amino acids. Germline CDR1 reads DFQATT; CDR2 reads SNEGSKA (reference sequence). The CDR3 region is CSARDVRPQAELFF. CDR3 sequence (DNA): TGCAGTGCTAGAGATGTCAGGCCCCAAGCGGAACTGTTTTTT.

V is TRBV18 and J is TRBJ2-1; D call uncertain. Trimming cost V 2 bases and J 8 bases, with 16 bases left between them. This CDR3 spans 15 amino acids. The germline CDR1 and CDR2 sequences are KGHSH and LQKENI. The CDR3 DNA is TGTGCCAGCTCACCATCGGACGGGCCCCACCATGAGCAGTTCTTC. Its translation is CASSPSDGPHHEQFF.

This chain uses TRBV29-1 with TRBJ2-7; 8 positions agree with TRBD1. The V segment lost 4 bases and the J segment 3 bases; nucleotides outside the gene matches: 14. Per the germline V gene, CDR1 is SQVTM and CDR2 is ANQGSEA. This CDR3 contains 16 residues. In DNA form, the CDR3 reads TGCAGCGTTGTTCTAATCGCCCGGGACAGGATCTACGAGCAGTACTTC. Protein sequence: CSVVLIARDRIYEQYF.

V gene TRBV3-1 combines with J gene TRBJ2-5; 8 nucleotides match TRBD1. Gene TRBJ2-7 matches the end of the DNA better, so the J call may be wrong. CDR3 length: 15 amino acids. Per the germline V gene, CDR1 is LGHDT and CDR2 is YNNKEL (reference sequence). The CDR3 here is CASSPVYGQGDEQYF. Written as DNA, the CDR3 is TGTGCCAGCAGCCCCGTATACGGACAGGGAGACGAGCAGTACTTC.

This clonotype was found a few times. The CDR3 sequence: CASSPSGRGRSEQFF. The CDR3 nucleotides read TGTGCCAGCAGTCCCAGCGGGAGAGGCAGGAGTGAGCAGTTCTTC. The chain employs TRBV12-3 or TRBV12-4 and TRBJ2-1, with 8 bases lining up with TRBD2. This CDR3 has 15 residues. Trimming at V came to 5 bases and at J to 9 bases, leaving 12 bases not matched to a gene.

The V call is TRBV28, the J call TRBJ2-3; tentative D call: TRBD2 (6 bases). Germline CDR1 reads MDHEN; CDR2 reads SYDVKM. V was cut by 2 bases and J by 1 base, with 13 bases left in between. This CDR3 has 16 amino acids. The CDR3 loop reads CASSLPRGGGTDTQYF. CDR3 nucleotide sequence: TGTGCCAGCAGTTTACCCCGGGGAGGTGGCACAGATACGCAGTATTTT. The variable domain in full, with the rest retrieved from reference TRBV28 and TRBJ2-3, is DVKVTQSSRYLVKRTGEKVFLECVQDMDHENMFWYRQDPGLGLRLIYFSYDVKMKEKGDIPEGYSVSREKKERFSLILESASTNQTSMYLCASSLPRGGGTDTQYFGPGTRLTVL.

To note about this clonotype: An end of the junction does not agree with germline; a read error may underlie this. The chain is built from TRBV28 and TRBJ1-4; D is unclear. The CDR3 has 12 residues. CDR1 is MDHEN, CDR2 SYDVKM, per germline. The CDR3 coding sequence is TGTGCCAGCAGTGGAACTTATGAAAAACTGTTTTTT. This codes for CASSGTYEKLFF.

This clonotype was observed a handful of times. The chain is built from TRBV6-2 or TRBV6-3 and TRBJ2-3; D unresolved. Deletions cut 2 bases from V and 1 base from J, with 10 bases between. The CDR3 is 15 amino acids. From germline, CDR1 is MNHEY and CDR2 SVGEGT. CDR3 nucleotide sequence: TGTGCCAGCAGTTACAGGGATGAGGGCACAGATACGCAGTATTTT. This codes for CASSYRDEGTDTQYF.

This clonotype was counted only a few times. V and J are TRBV7-2 and TRBJ1-5; D is possibly TRBD1 (5 bases). Germline values: CDR1 SGHTA, CDR2 FQGNSA. This CDR3 is 11 amino acids long. Trimming cost V 5 bases and J 10 bases, with 9 bases left between them. The CDR3 bases are TGTGCCAGCAGCAGGCGGGGCCCCCAGCATTTT. This encodes CASSRRGPQHF.

The V gene is TRBV28, the J gene TRBJ1-2; D may be TRBD1 (6 bases). Germline V lookup: CDR1 MDHEN, CDR2 SYDVKM. This CDR3 comprises 15 residues. Between the trimmed V and J ends, which lost 1 base and 3 bases, there was a span of 12 bases. CDR3 sequence: CASSLLGGNYYGYTF. In nucleotides, the CDR3 is TGTGCCAGCAGTTTATTAGGGGGAAATTACTATGGCTACACCTTC.

This clonotype was seen a handful of times. The rearrangement joins TRBV13 to TRBJ2-5, with D uncertain. The CDR3 runs 12 residues. V lost 4 bases and J lost 3, with 6 bases in between. CDR1 PRHDT and CDR2 FYEKMQ come from the germline V gene (reference sequence). CDR3 DNA sequence: TGTGCCAGCAGCTCATCAGAAGAGACCCAGTACTTC. Amino acids: CASSSSEETQYF.

The table lists this clonotype with a few counts. The chain combines TRBV7-8 with TRBJ2-5, with D perhaps given as TRBD1 or TRBD2 (5 bases each). The assigned J gene may be wrong: the sequence end matches TRBJ2-1 better. The germline V gene has CDR1 SGHVS and CDR2 FQNEAQ. This CDR3 contains 17 residues. CDR3 bases: TGTGCCAGCAGCTTCCTCGAGATAAGGGGAGCCAGCAATGAGCAGTTCTTC. Residues: CASSFLEIRGASNEQFF.

J is TRBJ2-3 and V is TRBV3-1; D not certain. Trimming left V 0 bases short and J 1 base short, with 2 bases between. This CDR3 has 13 residues. Germline CDR1 and CDR2: LGHDT and YNNKEL (reference sequence). CDR3 sequence: CASSQDGTDTQYF. The CDR3 region has the DNA TGTGCCAGCAGCCAAGACGGCACAGATACGCAGTATTTT.

V usage is TRBV5-1 and J usage is TRBJ2-7; D possibly corresponds to TRBD2 (5 bases). The CDR3 is 14 amino acids. Germline-derived CDR1 and CDR2 are SGHRS and YFSETQ. V lost 6 bases, J lost 6 bases, and 19 bases lay in between. CDR3 sequence reads: CASKMEALAGEQYF. The DNA for the CDR3 is TGCGCCAGCAAGATGGAGGCTTTGGCAGGCGAGCAGTACTTC.

V and J are TRBV27 and TRBJ2-3; tentatively, D is TRBD1 or TRBD2 (6 bases each). V lost 6 bases to trimming and J lost 3 bases, with 16 bases between them. The CDR3 spans 15 residues. Germline V gives CDR1 MNHEY, CDR2 SMNVEV (reference sequence). CDR3 protein: CASSSRGARTDTQYF. The CDR3 bases are TGTGCCAGCAGCTCTAGGGGGGCGAGGACAGATACGCAGTATTTT.

This clonotype was seen a few times. This sequence joins TRBV4-3 and TRBJ1-2; D not resolved. The V gene's germline CDR1 is LGHNA and CDR2 YSLEER. The V end lost 0 bases, the J end lost 4 bases, and 6 bases lay between the germline ends. The CDR3 totals 13 residues. CDR3 region: CASSQEWGYGYTF. CDR3 in DNA: TGCGCCAGCAGCCAAGAATGGGGCTATGGCTACACCTTC.

This clonotype has ten or more counts. J is TRBJ1-5 and V is TRBV12-3 or TRBV12-4; D is uncertain. The CDR3 consists of 14 residues. The V end lost 3 bases, the J end lost 5 bases, and 11 bases lay between the germline ends. DNA for the CDR3: TGTGCCAGCAGTTTTGGGTTGCGGGATCAGCCCCAGCATTTT. It is translated as CASSFGLRDQPQHF.